Presented here are 2 T cell receptor beta chains from one specimen sequenced in a study of blood T cell repertoires in COVID-19. Produced via immunoSEQ multiplex PCR; TCRdb's table is partial and in-frame only. The repertoire holds about 400,000 clones, with around nine tenths as singletons. Sequencing was performed on peripheral blood. All receptors come from a woman aged 55 to 70 with COVID-19, enrolled during active disease.

The V and J genes are TRBV28 and TRBJ2-1; D might be TRBD1 (5 bases). The germline V gene has CDR1 MDHEN and CDR2 SYDVKM. Trimming cost V 4 bases and J 7 bases, with 11 bases left between them. This CDR3 is built from 13 residues. The CDR3 loop reads CASSSWRTNEQFF. CDR3 bases: TGTGCCAGCAGTTCATGGCGGACAAATGAGCAGTTCTTC.

The rearrangement links TRBV2 to TRBJ1-6; 8 bases align to TRBD1. CDR1 and CDR2 from the germline V gene are SNHLY and FYNNEI. V dropped 4 bases and J dropped 9; count of bases not matched to a gene: 11. The length of the CDR3 is 16 residues. The CDR3 sequence is CASSGSSGGAGSPLHF. CDR3 in DNA: TGTGCCAGCAGTGGTAGTTCAGGGGGCGCGGGTTCACCCCTCCACTTT.